These 26 T cell receptor beta chains were sequenced from one sample in a study of blood T cell repertoires in COVID-19. TCRdb keeps only in-frame clones here, not all; method: immunoSEQ multiplex PCR. This sample has 300,000 to 350,000 clones, with nearly 90% found just once. Sequencing was carried out using PBMCs or T cells enriched from blood (not recorded which). These receptors came from a woman aged 18-29 years with acute COVID-19.

The V call is TRBV7-2, the J call TRBJ2-7; 7 bases align to TRBD1. V lost 5 bases and J lost 2; bases outside the gene matches: 9. This CDR3 region has 15 residues. The germline gives CDR1 SGHTA, CDR2 FQGNSA. CDR3 coding DNA: TGTGCCAGCAGCCCTATACCCGGGACAGCCTACGAGCAGTACTTC. This encodes CASSPIPGTAYEQYF.

The chain carries TRBV6-1 and TRBJ1-1; 7 bases fit TRBD1. V shed 5 bases and J 1 base; nucleotides not matched to a gene: 19. This CDR3 contains 19 residues. Germline-derived CDR1 and CDR2 are MNHNS and SASEGT. CDR3 nucleotide sequence: TGTGCCAGCAGTAAAGAACCTCGGGACAGCCCCTTTTCGAACACTGAAGCTTTCTTT. Translating it yields CASSKEPRDSPFSNTEAFF.

The chain uses TRBV18 and TRBJ1-5, with 8 bases matching TRBD1. This CDR3 comprises 16 residues. J gave up 1 base and V 3 bases, and 5 bases lay outside the gene matches. Germline CDR1 reads KGHSH; CDR2 reads LQKENI. The CDR3 bases are TGTGCCAGCTCACCGGGGCAGGGGGCAAGCAATCAGCCCCAGCATTTT. Its protein is CASSPGQGASNQPQHF. Supplemented by reference TRBV18 and TRBJ1-5, the full variable domain reads NAGVMQNPRHLVRRRGQEARLRCSPMKGHSHVYWYRQLPEEGLKFMVYLQKENIIDESGMPKERFSAEFPKEGPSILRIQQVVRGDSAAYFCASSPGQGASNQPQHFGDGTRLSIL.

The V call is TRBV10-1, the J call TRBJ2-3; maybe TRBD2 (5 bases). The germline V gene encodes CDR1 WNHNN and CDR2 SYGVQD (reference sequence). The CDR3 covers 14 residues. V was clipped by 8 bases and J by 1 base, with 13 bases between them. CDR3 nucleotides: TGCGCCAGCGCCCAAGGAGGTCGCACAGATACGCAGTATTTT. Residues: CASAQGGRTDTQYF.

The DNA of the CDR3 is TGTGCCAGCAGTAGGACAGGGGGCTATGGCTACACCTTC. This translates into CASSRTGGYGYTF. This chain uses TRBV27 with TRBJ1-2, with 10 bases lining up with TRBD1. The CDR3 is made up of 13 amino acids. The germline gives CDR1 MNHEY, CDR2 SMNVEV (reference sequence). V lost 5 bases to trimming and J lost 4 bases; unmatched junction nucleotides: 1.

The CDR3 DNA sequence: TGTGCCAGCAGTTTTATGGGACTACTATCGTACAATGAGCAGTTCTTC. Its translation: CASSFMGLLSYNEQFF. The chain is built from TRBV28 and TRBJ2-1; 7 bases map to TRBD2. V lost 3 bases to trimming and J lost 4 bases; unmatched junction nucleotides: 9. The CDR3 consists of 16 residues. The germline gives CDR1 MDHEN, CDR2 SYDVKM.

The gene calls are TRBV12-3 or TRBV12-4 and TRBJ1-1; the match to TRBD1 covers 7 bases. Germline trimming cut 8 bases from V and 8 bases from J; bases unmatched to any gene: 5. The CDR3 has 11 residues. CDR3 sequence (DNA): TGTGCCAGCTCACCGGACAGGGAAGCTTTCTTT. Its translation is CASSPDREAFF.

This rearrangement joins TRBV30 to TRBJ1-2, with D uncertain. Germline CDR1 is GTSNPN and CDR2 is SVGIG (reference sequence). The CDR3 runs 14 residues. Trimming took 3 bases from V and 2 from J, leaving 13 bases between them. The CDR3 nucleotides read TGTGCCTGGAGAATGAGGGTGGGGAACTATGGCTACACCTTC. Translated: CAWRMRVGNYGYTF.

A remark on this clone: Mismatch with germline at one junction end may stem from a read error. This rearrangement joins TRBV24-1 to TRBJ1-1, with no clear D. The CDR3 sequence is 12 residues long. Germline CDR1 KGHDR, CDR2 SFDVKD. Here the CDR3 DNA reads TGTGCCACCAGTGGTTTGGGAGGGAAAGCTTTCTTT. Protein product: CATSGLGGKAFF.

Details on this clone: In the same sample, other DNA sequences code for this CDR3. The chain couples TRBV28 to TRBJ1-2; D unresolved. The germline V and J ends were trimmed by 2 bases and 5 bases, with 6 bases remaining between them. The CDR3 sequence is 12 residues long. The germline CDR1 and CDR2 sequences are MDHEN and SYDVKM. CDR3 amino acids: CASSLTGYGYTF. The CDR3 DNA is TGTGCCAGCAGTTTAACCGGTTATGGCTACACCTTC.

The chain has TRBV28 and TRBJ2-2; D is perhaps TRBD2 (5 bases). The CDR3 length is 17 residues. Germline CDR1 is MDHEN and CDR2 is SYDVKM. The V gene lost 6 bases and the J gene lost 6 bases, with 23 bases spanning the gap. DNA of the CDR3: TGTGCCAGCAGCCACCGCCGTCGGGTAGTTAGCGCCGGGGAGCTGTTTTTT. As protein: CASSHRRRVVSAGELFF.

CDR3 amino acids: CASSDADSYQPQHF. The CDR3 DNA follows: TGTGCCAGCAGTGATGCGGACAGTTATCAGCCCCAGCATTTT. The chain uses TRBV2 and TRBJ1-5; D is perhaps TRBD1 (6 bases). Germline CDR1 reads SNHLY; CDR2 reads FYNNEI. V was trimmed by 3 bases and J by 5 bases, leaving 11 bases between them. The CDR3 extends over 14 amino acids.

The rearrangement uses TRBV28 and TRBJ1-1, with 7 bases that match TRBD1. Germline V lookup: CDR1 MDHEN, CDR2 SYDVKM. The V segment lost 8 bases and the J segment 1 base; nucleotides outside the gene matches: 10. The CDR3 contains 15 residues. CDR3 nucleotides: TGTGCCAGCGTCACAGCCGGGACAGAGAACACTGAAGCTTTCTTT. Translating it yields CASVTAGTENTEAFF.

This chain uses TRBV28 with TRBJ2-2, with a weak D call TRBD2 (6 bases). V was shortened by 7 bases and J by 4 bases, with 16 bases between the two germline ends. Germline loops: CDR1 MDHEN, CDR2 SYDVKM. The CDR3 extends over 15 amino acids. The CDR3 sequence: CASKEEGRTTGELFF. The CDR3, as DNA: TGTGCCAGCAAAGAGGAGGGTAGGACCACCGGGGAGCTGTTTTTT.

The rearrangement links TRBV5-1 to TRBJ1-1; the match to TRBD1 covers 7 bases. The CDR3 has 15 amino acids. Per the germline V gene, CDR1 is SGHRS and CDR2 is YFSETQ. V trimming: 2 bases; J trimming: 1 base; junction bases outside the gene matches: 5. The CDR3 region is CASSFMGQRNTEAFF. CDR3 in DNA: TGCGCCAGCAGCTTTATGGGACAGAGGAACACTGAAGCTTTCTTT.

The V gene is TRBV29-1, the J gene TRBJ2-1; D is unclear. Trimming pared 0 bases from V and 9 bases from J, leaving 15 bases between. From germline, CDR1 is SQVTM and CDR2 ANQGSEA. The CDR3 is made up of 14 amino acids. CDR3 nucleotide sequence: TGCAGCGTTGAAGAAGGTGCAGCGTTCGGTGAGCAGTTCTTC. This gives the protein CSVEEGAAFGEQFF.

The chain is built from TRBV12-5 and TRBJ2-7; 7 bases line up with TRBD1. Germline CDR1 LGHNT, CDR2 FRNRAP. Losses at the gene ends were 1 base for V and 3 bases for J; bases not matched to a gene: 6. The CDR3 is made up of 15 amino acids. The CDR3, as DNA: TGTGCTAGTGGTTTGGCCACGGGACAGCTCTACGAGCAGTACTTC. It translates to CASGLATGQLYEQYF.

The chain uses TRBV7-9 and TRBJ2-7; 10 bases line up with TRBD1. This CDR3 spans 14 amino acids. CDR1 is SEHNR, CDR2 FQNEAQ, per germline (reference sequence). With V trimmed by 3 bases and J by 4 bases, 3 bases remained unmatched. Here the CDR3 reads CASSFGQGGYEQYF. For the CDR3, the DNA is TGTGCCAGCAGCTTTGGACAGGGGGGGTACGAGCAGTACTTC. Full variable domain (missing parts from reference TRBV7-9 and TRBJ2-7): DTGVSQNPRHKITKRGQNVTFRCDPISEHNRLYWYRQTLGQGPEFLTYFQNEAQLEKSRLLSDRFSAERPKGSFSTLEIQRTEQGDSAMYLCASSFGQGGYEQYFGPGTRLTVT.

This chain joins TRBV28 and TRBJ1-5; possibly TRBD1 for D (5 bases). The CDR3 covers 15 residues. Germline assignment: CDR1 MDHEN and CDR2 SYDVKM. Deletions cut 6 bases from V and 5 bases from J, with 17 bases between. The chain's CDR3 is CASSKWGGGDQPQHF. For the CDR3, the DNA is TGTGCCAGCAGCAAATGGGGGGGTGGTGATCAGCCCCAGCATTTT.

The chain recombines TRBV6-4 with TRBJ2-4; 10 bases map to TRBD2. CDR3 length: 18 amino acids. V lost 5 bases to trimming and J lost 3 bases; unmatched junction nucleotides: 13. Germline lookup yields CDR1 MRHNA and CDR2 SNTAGT. CDR3 nucleotide sequence: TGTGCCAGCAGTACGGGGCGCTTAGCGGGAGGCGTCAAAAACATTCAGTACTTC. It is translated as CASSTGRLAGGVKNIQYF.

The gene calls are TRBV12-3 or TRBV12-4 and TRBJ2-2; unclear D gene. The V end lost 6 bases, the J end lost 5 bases, and 7 bases lay between the germline ends. This CDR3 contains 12 residues. CDR3 in DNA: TGTGCCAGCAGCCCCTCGACCGGGGAGCTGTTTTTT. Translating it yields CASSPSTGELFF.

The table lists this clone with a count of one. The chain is built from TRBV24-1 and TRBJ1-2; 9 bases fit TRBD1. V was pared by 4 bases and J by 8 bases, with 7 bases of the junction left unmatched. Per the germline V gene, CDR1 is KGHDR and CDR2 is SFDVKD. This CDR3 has 14 residues. For the CDR3, the DNA is TGTGCCACCAGTGACCCCGGGACAGGGAAAGGCTACACCTTC. This encodes CATSDPGTGKGYTF.

This chain links TRBV20-1 with TRBJ2-7; perhaps TRBD1 as D (5 bases). Deletions cut 3 bases from V and 0 bases from J, with 18 bases between. Germline CDR1 reads DFQATT; CDR2 reads SNEGSKA (reference sequence). This CDR3 contains 16 residues. CDR3 DNA sequence: TGCAGTGCTAGTCTTCCCTCGGCAGGGTTCTCCTACGAGCAGTACTTC. It yields the protein CSASLPSAGFSYEQYF.

The chain recombines TRBV5-1 with TRBJ1-4; no clear D gene. From germline, CDR1 is SGHRS and CDR2 YFSETQ. Trimming pared 6 bases from V and 1 base from J, leaving 10 bases between. The CDR3 covers 14 residues. The CDR3 coding sequence is TGCGCCAGCACTACGGGTGGAACTAATGAAAAACTGTTTTTT. Protein: CASTTGGTNEKLFF.

This chain joins TRBV15 and TRBJ1-6; 7 bases are a match to TRBD1. This CDR3 comprises 14 residues. Looked up from germline, CDR1 is LNHNV and CDR2 is YYDKDF (reference sequence). Trimming at V came to 7 bases and at J to 5 bases, leaving 5 bases not matched to a gene. CDR3 coding DNA: TGTGCCACCACCCCCGGGACAGATAATTCACCCCTCCACTTT. It specifies CATTPGTDNSPLHF.

The chain uses TRBV27 and TRBJ2-1; D remains unclear. The length of the CDR3 is 12 residues. Trimming took off 6 bases at V and 7 bases at J, with 10 bases between the two ends. Germline V lookup: CDR1 MNHEY, CDR2 SMNVEV (reference sequence). Written as DNA, the CDR3 is TGTGCCAGCAGCGCCTTGAGGAATGAGCAGTTCTTC. Translation gives CASSALRNEQFF.